This paragraph covers one T cell receptor beta chain sequence. This specimen belongs to a study of T cell repertoires and Cas9 in healthy adults. Overall study: Multi-effector potency, cytotoxicity and lineage were assessed in SpCas9-reactive CD4 and CD8 T cells. Points from the study as a whole: The healthy humans studied reportedly all carried a preexisting SpCas9-directed effector T cell response. In vitro, SpCas9-reactive Tregs were reported to curb effector T cell proliferation and function.

The CDR3 has 14 amino acids. V was pared by 1 base and J by 9 bases, with 13 bases between. Germline V gives CDR1 SGHTA, CDR2 FQGNSA. TCRdb keeps only in-frame clones here, not all; method: immunoSEQ multiplex PCR. The top ten clones hold around 3.9% of a sample with about 1,500 clones, roughly 93% of them seen once. The TCR originated in a human donor in good health. Source material: SpCas9-reactive CD4+ effector T cells (CD137+, CD154-, CD25-, CD127+) from PBMCs; culture status not recorded. V and J are TRBV7-2 and TRBJ1-5; D might be TRBD1 (6 bases). The CDR3 loop is CASSLGTESGPQHF. The CDR3 DNA is TGTGCCAGCAGCTTAGGGACAGAGTCGGGGCCCCAGCATTTT.